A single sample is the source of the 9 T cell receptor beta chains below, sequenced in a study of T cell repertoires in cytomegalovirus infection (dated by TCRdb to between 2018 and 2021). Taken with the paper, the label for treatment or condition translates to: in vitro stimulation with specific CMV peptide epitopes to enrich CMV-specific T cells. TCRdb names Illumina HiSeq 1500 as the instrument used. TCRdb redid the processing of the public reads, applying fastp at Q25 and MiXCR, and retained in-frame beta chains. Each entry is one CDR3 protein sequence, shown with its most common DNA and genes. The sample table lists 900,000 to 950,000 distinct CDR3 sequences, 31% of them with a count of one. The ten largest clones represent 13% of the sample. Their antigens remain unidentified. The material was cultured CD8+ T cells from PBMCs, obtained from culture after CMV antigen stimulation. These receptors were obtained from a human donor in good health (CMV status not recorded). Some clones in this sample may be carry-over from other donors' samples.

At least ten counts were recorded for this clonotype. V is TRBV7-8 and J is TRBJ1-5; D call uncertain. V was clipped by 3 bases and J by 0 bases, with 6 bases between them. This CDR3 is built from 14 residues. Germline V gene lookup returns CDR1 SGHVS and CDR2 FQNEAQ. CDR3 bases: TGTGCCAGCAGCTTCGCGCTTAGCAATCAGCCCCAGCATTTT. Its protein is CASSFALSNQPQHF.

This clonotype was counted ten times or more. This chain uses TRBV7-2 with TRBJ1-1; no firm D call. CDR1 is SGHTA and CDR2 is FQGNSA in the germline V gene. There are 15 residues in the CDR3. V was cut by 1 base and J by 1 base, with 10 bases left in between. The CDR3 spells CASSLGGAGNTEAFF. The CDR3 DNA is TGTGCCAGCAGCTTAGGGGGAGCGGGGAACACTGAAGCTTTCTTT. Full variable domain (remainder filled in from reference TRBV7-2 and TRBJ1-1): GAGVSQSPSNKVTEKGKDVELRCDPISGHTALYWYRQSLGQGLEFLIYFQGNSAPDKSGLPSDRFSAERTGGSVSTLTIQRTQQEDSAVYLCASSLGGAGNTEAFFGQGTRLTVV.

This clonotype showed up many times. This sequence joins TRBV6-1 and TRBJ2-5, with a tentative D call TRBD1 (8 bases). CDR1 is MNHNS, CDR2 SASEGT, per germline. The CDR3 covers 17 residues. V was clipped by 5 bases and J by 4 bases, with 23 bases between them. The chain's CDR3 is CASSPNPTGEGGETQYF. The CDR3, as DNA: TGTGCCAGCAGTCCCAACCCGACAGGGGAGGGGGGAGAGACCCAGTACTTC.

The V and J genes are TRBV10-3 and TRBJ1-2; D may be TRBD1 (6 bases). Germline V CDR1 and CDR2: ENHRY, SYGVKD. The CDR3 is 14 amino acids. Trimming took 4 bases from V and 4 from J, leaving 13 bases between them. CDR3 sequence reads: CAISGEGEGYGYTF. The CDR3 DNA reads TGTGCCATCAGTGGAGAGGGGGAGGGCTATGGCTACACCTTC.

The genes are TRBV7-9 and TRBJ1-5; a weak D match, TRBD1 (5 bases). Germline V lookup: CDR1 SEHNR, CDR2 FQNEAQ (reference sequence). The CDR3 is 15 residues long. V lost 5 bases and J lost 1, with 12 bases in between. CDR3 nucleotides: TGTGCCAGCAGCGCCTCCGGGGACAGCAATCAGCCCCAGCATTTT. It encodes CASSASGDSNQPQHF.

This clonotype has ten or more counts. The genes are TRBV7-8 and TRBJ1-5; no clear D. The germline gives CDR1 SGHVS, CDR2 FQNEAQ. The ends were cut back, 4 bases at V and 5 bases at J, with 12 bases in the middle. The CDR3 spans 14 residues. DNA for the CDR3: TGTGCCAGCAGCTCCGGAGTAATGGATCAGCCCCAGCATTTT. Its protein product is CASSSGVMDQPQHF.

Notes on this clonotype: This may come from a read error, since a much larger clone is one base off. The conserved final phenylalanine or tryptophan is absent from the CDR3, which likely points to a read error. CDR3 loop: CASSRGQGYQPQHV. The CDR3 region has the DNA TGTGCCAGCAGTAGAGGACAGGGCTATCAGCCCCAGCATGTT. The chain recombines TRBV12-3 or TRBV12-4 with TRBJ1-5; TRBD1 aligns across 8 bases. The CDR3 is 14 residues long. V was clipped by 5 bases and J by 5 bases; unmatched bases: 5.

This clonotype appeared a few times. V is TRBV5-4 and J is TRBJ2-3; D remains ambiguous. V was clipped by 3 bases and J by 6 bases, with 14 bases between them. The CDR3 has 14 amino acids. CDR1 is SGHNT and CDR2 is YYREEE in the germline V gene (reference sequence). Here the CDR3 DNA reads TGTGCCAGCAGCTCCCCCAGCAAGATGGATACGCAGTATTTT. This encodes CASSSPSKMDTQYF.

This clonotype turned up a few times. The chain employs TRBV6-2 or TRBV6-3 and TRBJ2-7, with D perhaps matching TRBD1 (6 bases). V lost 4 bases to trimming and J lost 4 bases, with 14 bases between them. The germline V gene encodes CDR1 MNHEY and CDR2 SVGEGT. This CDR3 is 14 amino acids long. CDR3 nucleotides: TGTGCCAGCAGTTTTCAGGGGAATTGGTACGAGCAGTACTTC. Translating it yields CASSFQGNWYEQYF.